Sequencing of this TCR beta chain was carried out in a study of CD8 T cells in ankylosing spondylitis. Study-wide results and caveats: Seemingly characteristic of ankylosing spondylitis blood was a TCR beta motif consisting of eight highly homologous variants.

Concerning this clonotype: The antigen remains unidentified.

TCRdb re-called the 5' RACE reads with MiXCR, one entry per CDR3 protein. The sample carries around 490,000 distinct CDR3 sequences, roughly 5.3% recorded once. Germline lookup yields CDR1 ENHRY and CDR2 SYGVKD. This CDR3 region has 12 residues. The V and J ends lost 0 bases and 9 bases respectively, with 5 bases between them. The chain has TRBV10-3 and TRBJ2-2; D uncertain. This clonotype originated in a male donor with ankylosing spondylitis. Sequenced input: blood, either unsorted or a sorted T cell fraction (not recorded which). CDR3 amino acids: CAISESMRELFF. In nucleotides, the CDR3 is TGTGCCATCAGTGAGTCGATGCGGGAGCTGTTTTTT.